These 14 T cell receptor beta chains share one sample of origin, sequenced in a study of T cell responses to AZD1222 COVID-19 vaccine. Sequencing was performed with immunoSEQ multiplex PCR; in TCRdb, only in-frame clones are kept and a portion is missing. There are tens of thousands of clones in the sample; roughly 80% occur only once, and around 20% lies in the top ten. Sequencing used peripheral blood, obtained on day 0 of AZD1222 vaccination. The receptors derive from an adult in good health.

The chain joins TRBV29-1 to TRBJ1-2, with D unclear. Trimming removed 3 bases at V and 8 bases at J, with 16 bases between. The V gene's germline CDR1 is SQVTM and CDR2 ANQGSEA. The CDR3 totals 13 residues. The CDR3: CSVEQLGSGGYTF. CDR3 in DNA: TGCAGCGTTGAGCAACTCGGTTCTGGGGGCTACACCTTC.

This clone has a single count. The CDR3 DNA reads TGTGCCAGCAGCCTGACAGGCTATGGCTACACCTTC. It encodes CASSLTGYGYTF. The V gene is TRBV3-1 (or the pseudogene TRBV3-2), the J gene TRBJ1-2; possible D gene TRBD1, 6 bases. The germline CDR1 and CDR2 sequences are LGHDT and YNNKEL (reference sequence). The CDR3 sequence is 12 residues long. Trimming removed 4 bases from V and 4 bases from J, with 7 bases in between.

This chain connects TRBV27 to TRBJ1-2; perhaps TRBD1 as D (5 bases). There are 16 residues in the CDR3. Germline loops: CDR1 MNHEY, CDR2 SMNVEV (reference sequence). V dropped 3 bases and J dropped 5 bases, with 19 bases sitting between them. CDR3: CASSFWDSVRLYGYTF. The CDR3 DNA sequence: TGTGCCAGCAGTTTTTGGGACTCCGTTAGGTTGTATGGCTACACCTTC.

This chain connects TRBV3-1 (or the pseudogene TRBV3-2) to TRBJ1-4; D gene ambiguous. CDR1 and CDR2 from the germline V gene are LGHDT and YNNKEL (reference sequence). This CDR3 region has 17 residues. The V and J ends lost 3 bases and 0 bases respectively, with 14 bases between them. CDR3 nucleotides: TGTGCCAGCAGCCAGGGATTCATACAGACAACTAATGAAAAACTGTTTTTT. Translation: CASSQGFIQTTNEKLFF.

The V and J genes are TRBV7-2 and TRBJ1-2, with D perhaps matching TRBD1 (5 bases). Germline lookup yields CDR1 SGHTA and CDR2 FQGNSA. Trimming left V 5 bases short and J 4 bases short, with 14 bases between. The CDR3 has 14 residues. The DNA for the CDR3 is TGTGCCAGCAGCGCCCAGGGAGTGGGCTATGGCTACACCTTC. This sequence encodes CASSAQGVGYGYTF.

The count of this clone is one. In DNA, the CDR3 is TGTGCCACCAGCAGCGAGGAAGAGGCTAATGAAAAACTGTTTTTT. This codes for CATSSEEEANEKLFF. The genes are TRBV15 and TRBJ1-4; D ambiguous. Germline lookup yields CDR1 LNHNV and CDR2 YYDKDF (reference sequence). This CDR3 comprises 15 residues. V shed 3 bases and J shed 3 bases, with 11 bases lying between them.

CDR3 bases: TGTGCCAGCAGCCAAGTAGTGGGAGAGGGCGAGCAGTACTTC. Its translation is CASSQVVGEGEQYF. This chain joins TRBV4-2 and TRBJ2-7, with D perhaps TRBD2 (5 bases). CDR3 size: 14 residues. Deletions cut 1 base from V and 6 bases from J, with 13 bases between. Germline V gene sequence: CDR1 LGHNA, CDR2 YNFKEQ.

This chain connects TRBV29-1 to TRBJ2-2; 7 nucleotides line up with TRBD1. This CDR3 spans 15 amino acids. With 4 bases clipped from V and 7 bases from J, the junction kept 12 bases outside the gene matches. The germline gives CDR1 SQVTM, CDR2 ANQGSEA. The CDR3 sequence: CSVVWGQTTYGELFF. CDR3 nucleotide sequence: TGCAGCGTTGTGTGGGGACAGACAACTTACGGGGAGCTGTTTTTT.

This chain uses TRBV6-5 with TRBJ1-1; D is possibly TRBD1 (5 bases). CDR1 is MNHEY and CDR2 is SVGAGI in the germline V gene. The V end was cut by 2 bases, the J end by 4 bases, with 14 bases between. The CDR3 sequence is 15 residues long. The CDR3 sequence: CASSYTQGGGTEAFF. The CDR3 region has the DNA TGTGCCAGCAGTTACACCCAGGGTGGGGGCACTGAAGCTTTCTTT.

The chain uses TRBV20-1 and TRBJ2-1; the match to TRBD2 covers 9 bases. This CDR3 has 11 residues. Germline V gene lookup returns CDR1 DFQATT and CDR2 SNEGSKA (reference sequence). This chain's CDR3 is CRGLAYNEQFF. Here the CDR3 DNA reads TGCAGGGGACTAGCTTACAATGAGCAGTTCTTC.

The gene calls are TRBV12-3 or TRBV12-4 and TRBJ1-1; D is uncertain. This CDR3 is built from 12 residues. V was shortened by 10 bases and J by 3 bases, with 12 bases between the two germline ends. The CDR3 loop reads CAIRVGYTEAFF. The CDR3 nucleotides are TGTGCCATCCGCGTTGGGTACACTGAAGCTTTCTTT.

The chain has TRBV4-2 and TRBJ1-6, with no clear D. Germline CDR1 reads LGHNA; CDR2 reads YNFKEQ. The CDR3 consists of 19 residues. With 0 bases removed from V and 0 bases from J, the gap between germline ends came to 15 bases. This CDR3 is CASSQETPALRSYNSPLHF. The CDR3 DNA is TGTGCCAGCAGCCAAGAAACCCCCGCGCTTCGCTCCTATAATTCACCCCTCCACTTT.

This chain joins TRBV6-1 and TRBJ1-1; tentative D call: TRBD1 (5 bases). This CDR3 region has 14 residues. Looked up from germline, CDR1 is MNHNS and CDR2 is SASEGT. The germline V and J ends were trimmed by 2 bases and 4 bases, with 11 bases remaining between them. CDR3 protein: CASSERQGGTEAFF. CDR3 in DNA: TGTGCCAGCAGTGAACGGCAGGGTGGCACTGAAGCTTTCTTT.

This clone is a singleton in its sample. The genes are TRBV5-4 and TRBJ1-1; D unresolved. Germline lookup yields CDR1 SGHNT and CDR2 YYREEE (reference sequence). The CDR3 is made up of 14 amino acids. V was trimmed by 2 bases and J by 7 bases, leaving 15 bases between them. CDR3 in amino acids: CASSLLDQQSEAFF. The CDR3 DNA reads as TGTGCCAGCAGCTTATTGGACCAACAAAGTGAAGCTTTCTTT. Full variable domain (remainder filled in from reference TRBV5-4 and TRBJ1-1): ETGVTQSPTHLIKTRGQQVTLRCSSQSGHNTVSWYQQALGQGPQFIFQYYREEENGRGNFPPRFSGLQFPNYSSELNVNALELDDSALYLCASSLLDQQSEAFFGQGTRLTVV.